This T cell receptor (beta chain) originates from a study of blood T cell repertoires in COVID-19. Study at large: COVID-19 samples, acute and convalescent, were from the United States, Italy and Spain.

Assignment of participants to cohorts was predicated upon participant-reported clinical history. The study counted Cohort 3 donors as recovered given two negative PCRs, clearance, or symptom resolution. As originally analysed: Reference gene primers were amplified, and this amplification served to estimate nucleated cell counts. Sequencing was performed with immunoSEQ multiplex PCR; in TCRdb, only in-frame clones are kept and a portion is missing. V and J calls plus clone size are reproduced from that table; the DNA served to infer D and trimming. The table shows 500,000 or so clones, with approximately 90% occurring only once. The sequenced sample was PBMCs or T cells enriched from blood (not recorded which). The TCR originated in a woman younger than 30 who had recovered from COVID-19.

The CDR3 region is CASSSPGTGYYGYTF. The CDR3, as DNA: TGTGCCAGTAGTTCCCCCGGGACAGGGTACTATGGCTACACCTTC. The rearrangement links TRBV19 to TRBJ1-2, with 9 bases lining up with TRBD1. CDR3 length equals 15 residues. CDR1 LNHDA and CDR2 SQIVND come from the germline V gene (reference sequence). J lost 3 bases, V lost 5 bases, and 7 bases had no gene match.